These 20 T cell receptor beta chains came from one sample sequenced in a study of tissue T cells after allogeneic stem cell transplantation. Noted time point: mouse harvest day 7 after allogeneic transplant. Mouse grafts combined 10^7 T-cell-depleted bone marrow cells with 10^6 splenic CD5+ T cells. TCRdb keeps only in-frame clones here, not all; method: immunoSEQ multiplex PCR. The table lists more than 6,000 clones, 35% to 50% of them singletons, with 2% to 2.5% in the top ten. The sample comprised skin. These receptors originate from a female BALB/c mouse given C57BL/6 T cells with graft-versus-host disease after an allogeneic hematopoietic cell transplant.

Turning to this clone: Mouse names are used for the genes. Sequencing ends 1 residue short of the CDR3 end; the germline J gene provides the rest. The chain is built from TRBV26 and TRBJ1-6, with D perhaps TRBD1 (6 bases). TRBJ1-6 is identified as an open reading frame with a role that is uncertain. The CDR3 contains 14 residues. Per the germline V gene, CDR1 is KGHPV and CDR2 is FQNQEV (reference sequence). Deletions cut 6 bases from V and 3 bases from J, with 9 bases between. CDR3 region: CASSRTDYNSPLYF. The sequenced CDR3 bases are TGTGCCAGCAGCCGGACAGACTATAATTCGCCCCTCTAC.

This clone was counted a few times. Mouse names are used for the genes. From the germline J gene comes the end of the CDR3, since the read stops 1 residue before it. The chain carries TRBV23 and TRBJ1-4; the table gives TRBD1 as D, unverified against the DNA. This CDR3 has 15 residues. Germline V gene sequence: CDR1 KGHTA, CDR2 FQNQQP. Incomplete CDR3 DNA: TGCTCCAGCAGTCCAGGACAGGGCTCCAACGAAAGATTATTT. Translation gives CSSSPGQGSNERLF. The CDR3 as a whole reads CSSSPGQGSNERLFF.

A remark on this clone: All gene names here are mouse names. The sequenced CDR3 bases are TGTGGTGCTAGGGACAATTCTGGAAATACGCTCTAT. This translates into CGARDNSGNTLY. The CDR3 in full is CGARDNSGNTLYF. The V and J genes are TRBV20 and TRBJ1-3; D unresolved. The observed sequence ends 1 residue before the CDR3 terminus, with the missing tail filled in from the germline J gene. The CDR3 is 13 residues long. V lost 0 bases to trimming and J lost 0 bases, with 3 bases between them. Germline lookup yields CDR1 GFQATS and CDR2 STVNSAI.

Worth noting for this clone: Germline and genes here are mouse. With the read ending 1 residue before the CDR3 end, the germline J gene is used to fill in that end. The V call is TRBV3, the J call TRBJ1-1, with a weak D call TRBD1 (6 bases). This CDR3 is built from 13 residues. Germline V gene sequence: CDR1 SNHLY, CDR2 FYNGKV (reference sequence). Between the trimmed V and J ends, which lost 1 base and 6 bases, there was a span of 9 bases. CDR3 DNA, as far as it was read: TGTGCCAGCAGCTTAGGGGGGACACCAGAAGTCTTC. Translating gives CASSLGGTPEVF. From start to end, the CDR3 is CASSLGGTPEVFF. Supplemented by reference TRBV3 and TRBJ1-1, the full variable domain reads GPKVLQIPSHQIIDMGQMVTLNCDPVSNHLYFYWYKQILGQQMEFLVNFYNGKVMEKSKLFKDQFSVERPDGSYFTLKIQPTALEDSAVYFCASSLGGTPEVFFGKGTRLTVV.

This clone is judged medium-sized (0.01 to 0.1%). The gene names here belong to mouse. CDR3 in amino acids: CASSSWGVAEQFF. CDR3 DNA, as far as it was read: TGTGCTAGCAGTTCCTGGGGGGTTGCTGAGCAGTTC. V and J are TRBV29 and TRBJ2-1; 8 bases map to TRBD2. The read ends 1 residue early relative to the CDR3; the germline J gene fills the gap. The CDR3 has 13 amino acids. Germline V gene lookup returns CDR1 MSHET and CDR2 SYDVDS. V lost 4 bases to trimming and J lost 6 bases; unmatched junction nucleotides: 2.

As to this clone: Mouse germline and gene names are used. The CDR3 extends 1 residue past the end of the read, so its final part is completed from the germline J gene. This chain connects TRBV26 to TRBJ1-1; the match to TRBD1 covers 7 bases. This CDR3 contains 13 residues. V lost 7 bases, J lost 2 bases, and 4 bases stayed unmatched. Per the germline V gene, CDR1 is KGHPV and CDR2 is FQNQEV (reference sequence). CDR3: CASTRQGNTEVFF. The part of the CDR3 DNA that was read is TGTGCCAGCACACGACAGGGCAACACAGAAGTCTTC.

To note about this clone: Germline and genes: mouse. The read comes to an end 1 residue before the CDR3 does, leaving the germline J gene to fill in the end. V gene TRBV24 combines with J gene TRBJ2-2; no reliable D call. Per germline, CDR1 KGHTA and CDR2 FRNEEI. The V gene lost 4 bases and the J gene lost 1 base, with 7 bases spanning the gap. CDR3 length: 14 amino acids. CDR3 DNA (partial): TGTGCCAGCAGTCGGCAAGAAAACACCGGGCAGCTCTAC. Its translation: CASSRQENTGQLY. The CDR3 as a whole reads CASSRQENTGQLYF.

Details on this clone: Gene names and germline refer to mouse. The CDR3 is CASSAGTGGTGQLYF. The CDR3 DNA, read in part, is TGTGCCAGCAGTGCCGGGACTGGGGGGACCGGGCAGCTCTAC. The chain has TRBV26 and TRBJ2-2, with 12 bases matching TRBD2. The CDR3 end is not reached by the read, which stops 1 residue before it; the germline J gene fills it in. J lost 5 bases, V lost 5 bases, and 3 bases had no gene match. Germline loops: CDR1 KGHPV, CDR2 FQNQEV (reference sequence). This CDR3 has 15 amino acids.

A word on this clone: Germline and genes here are mouse. The missing CDR3 end, 1 residue past where the read stops, is filled in from the germline J gene. V and J are TRBV20 and TRBJ2-4; 11 bases line up with TRBD2. In germline, CDR1 is GFQATS, CDR2 STVNSAI. The CDR3 has 16 amino acids. J lost 0 bases, V lost 3 bases, and 5 bases had no gene match. The CDR3 reads CGARNWGGESQNTLYF. The sequenced part of the CDR3 DNA is TGTGGTGCTAGAAACTGGGGGGGCGAAAGTCAAAACACCTTGTAC.

This clone was observed a few times. Germline and genes here are mouse. The CDR3 end falls 1 residue outside the read, so it is completed with the germline J gene. The V and J genes are TRBV26 and TRBJ1-3, with 8 bases matching TRBD1. CDR1 and CDR2 from the germline V gene are KGHPV and FQNQEV (reference sequence). The junction had 1 base not matched to a gene; V was cut back by 1 base and J by 2 bases. The CDR3 sequence is 15 residues long. The CDR3 loop is CASSLWTGTGNTLYF. CDR3 bases read: TGTGCCAGCAGTCTGTGGACAGGGACTGGAAATACGCTCTAT. Drawing the rest from reference TRBV26 and TRBJ1-3, the complete variable domain is NSKVIQTPRYLVKGQGQKAKMRCIPEKGHPVVFWYQQNKNNEFKFLINFQNQEVLQQIDMTEKRFSAECPSNSPCSLEIQSSEAGDSALYLCASSLWTGTGNTLYFGEGSRLIVV.

This clone has more than one count but fewer than ten. The genes are named according to mouse. The sequenced fragment ends 1 residue before the CDR3 boundary, so the rest is inferred from the germline J gene. The V gene is TRBV5, the J gene TRBJ2-2, with 10 nucleotides matching TRBD1. CDR3 length equals 14 residues. With 3 bases clipped from V and 5 bases from J, the junction kept 0 bases outside the gene matches. Germline V gene data show CDR1 as LGHNA and CDR2 as YNLKQL (reference sequence). CDR3 DNA (partial): TGTGCCAGCAGCCAGGGACAGGGGACCGGGCAGCTCTAC. This gives the protein CASSQGQGTGQLY. In full, the CDR3 reads CASSQGQGTGQLYF.

A remark on this clone: Gene and germline names: mouse. The read ends 1 residue early relative to the CDR3; the germline J gene fills the gap. The J gene is TRBJ1-4, the V gene TRBV26; D possibly corresponds to TRBD1 (6 bases). This CDR3 region has 14 residues. Germline CDR1 and CDR2: KGHPV and FQNQEV (reference sequence). V was shortened by 3 bases and J by 3 bases, with 8 bases between the two germline ends. The chain's CDR3 is CASSLWTANERLFF. The covered CDR3 bases are TGTGCCAGCAGTCTCTGGACAGCCAACGAAAGATTATTT.

This clone was detected a few times. Genes and germline are mouse. The read falls 1 residue short of the CDR3 end, and the missing part is taken from the germline J gene. The genes are TRBV23 and TRBJ1-3; the table assigns TRBD1, which was not confirmed against the DNA. Germline values: CDR1 KGHTA, CDR2 FQNQQP. This CDR3 spans 14 amino acids. Partial CDR3 DNA: TGCTCCAGCAGTCCAACAGTTTCTGGAAATACGCTCTAT. Translated, it gives CSSSPTVSGNTLY. The whole CDR3 reads CSSSPTVSGNTLYF.

Details on this clone: Here the gene names and germline are mouse. The read finishes 1 residue shy of the CDR3 end, and the germline J gene is used to complete it. This chain links TRBV16 with TRBJ2-4; 12 bases map to TRBD1. The CDR3 has 16 residues. Per germline, CDR1 SGHSA and CDR2 FRNQAP. Unmatched junction bases numbered 3, after V lost 5 bases and J lost 0 bases. Incomplete CDR3 DNA: TGTGCAAGCAGCCAGGGACAGGGGGCTAGTCAAAACACCTTGTAC. This translates into CASSQGQGASQNTLY. The whole CDR3 sequence is CASSQGQGASQNTLYF.

This clone has more than one count but fewer than ten. Here the gene names and germline are mouse. The CDR3 end falls 1 residue outside the read, so it is completed with the germline J gene. The genes are TRBV13-3 and TRBJ2-1; TRBD2 might be the D (6 bases). The CDR3 spans 13 residues. V shed 0 bases and J shed 5 bases, with 6 bases lying between them. CDR1 is NNHDY and CDR2 is SYVADS in the germline V gene. The CDR3 region is CASSDDWDAEQFF. CDR3 DNA (partial): TGTGCCAGCAGTGATGACTGGGATGCTGAGCAGTTC.

As to this clone: Genes here carry mouse names. The DNA ends 1 residue before the CDR3 does, and the rest of the CDR3 is filled in from the germline J gene. This rearrangement joins TRBV19 to TRBJ2-7; 11 nucleotides match TRBD2. Germline assignment: CDR1 FNHDT and CDR2 SITEND (reference sequence). CDR3 length: 14 residues. The trim removed 5 bases at V and 3 bases at J, leaving 4 bases unmatched. The CDR3 DNA, read in part, is TGTGCCAGCAGCGGGACTGGGGGATTCTATGAACAGTAC. Its translation is CASSGTGGFYEQY. The whole CDR3 protein is CASSGTGGFYEQYF.

As to this clone: The genes and germline here are from mouse. Coverage ceases 1 residue before the CDR3 finishes, and the germline J gene fills in the end. V gene TRBV4 combines with J gene TRBJ2-7; 9 bases match TRBD2. The junction had 5 bases not matched to a gene; V was cut back by 4 bases and J by 4 bases. The germline V gene has CDR1 LGHDT and CDR2 YNNKQL (reference sequence). The CDR3 covers 14 residues. CDR3: CASSFGGAGYEQYF. CDR3 DNA (partial): TGTGCCAGCAGCTTTGGGGGGGCGGGGTATGAACAGTAC.

As for this clone: The gene names given are mouse names. The observed sequence ends 1 residue before the CDR3 terminus, with the missing tail filled in from the germline J gene. The V gene is TRBV5, the J gene TRBJ2-5; TRBD2 might be the D (6 bases). This CDR3 is 15 amino acids long. Per the germline V gene, CDR1 is LGHNA and CDR2 is YNLKQL (reference sequence). Deletions cut 0 bases from V and 3 bases from J, with 10 bases between. The covered CDR3 bases are TGTGCCAGCAGCCAAGATCCGACTGGACAAGACACCCAGTAC. It specifies CASSQDPTGQDTQY. In full, the CDR3 reads CASSQDPTGQDTQYF.

This clone came up a few times. Each gene name is a mouse one. The CDR3 end is not reached by the read, which stops 1 residue before it; the germline J gene fills it in. This chain links TRBV3 with TRBJ2-3; no clear D gene. This CDR3 comprises 14 residues. Germline CDR1 SNHLY, CDR2 FYNGKV (reference sequence). Trimming cost V 5 bases and J 1 base, with 10 bases left between them. CDR3 sequence: CASSPRRGAETLYF. The covered CDR3 bases are TGTGCCAGCAGCCCCCGCCGGGGTGCAGAAACGCTGTAT. The entire variable domain, with the rest obtained from reference TRBV3 and TRBJ2-3, is as follows: GPKVLQIPSHQIIDMGQMVTLNCDPVSNHLYFYWYKQILGQQMEFLVNFYNGKVMEKSKLFKDQFSVERPDGSYFTLKIQPTALEDSAVYFCASSPRRGAETLYFGSGTRLTVL.

Points on this clone: Genes here carry mouse names. The read terminates 1 residue before the CDR3 end, so the remaining end is supplied by the germline J gene. The chain combines TRBV3 with TRBJ2-2, with D possibly TRBD1 on 7 matching bases. Trimming pared 0 bases from V and 2 bases from J, leaving 7 bases between. This CDR3 is 15 amino acids long. From germline, CDR1 is SNHLY and CDR2 FYNGKV (reference sequence). This CDR3 reads CASSLAGGNTGQLYF. The part of the CDR3 DNA that was read is TGTGCCAGCAGCTTAGCAGGGGGCAACACCGGGCAGCTCTAC.